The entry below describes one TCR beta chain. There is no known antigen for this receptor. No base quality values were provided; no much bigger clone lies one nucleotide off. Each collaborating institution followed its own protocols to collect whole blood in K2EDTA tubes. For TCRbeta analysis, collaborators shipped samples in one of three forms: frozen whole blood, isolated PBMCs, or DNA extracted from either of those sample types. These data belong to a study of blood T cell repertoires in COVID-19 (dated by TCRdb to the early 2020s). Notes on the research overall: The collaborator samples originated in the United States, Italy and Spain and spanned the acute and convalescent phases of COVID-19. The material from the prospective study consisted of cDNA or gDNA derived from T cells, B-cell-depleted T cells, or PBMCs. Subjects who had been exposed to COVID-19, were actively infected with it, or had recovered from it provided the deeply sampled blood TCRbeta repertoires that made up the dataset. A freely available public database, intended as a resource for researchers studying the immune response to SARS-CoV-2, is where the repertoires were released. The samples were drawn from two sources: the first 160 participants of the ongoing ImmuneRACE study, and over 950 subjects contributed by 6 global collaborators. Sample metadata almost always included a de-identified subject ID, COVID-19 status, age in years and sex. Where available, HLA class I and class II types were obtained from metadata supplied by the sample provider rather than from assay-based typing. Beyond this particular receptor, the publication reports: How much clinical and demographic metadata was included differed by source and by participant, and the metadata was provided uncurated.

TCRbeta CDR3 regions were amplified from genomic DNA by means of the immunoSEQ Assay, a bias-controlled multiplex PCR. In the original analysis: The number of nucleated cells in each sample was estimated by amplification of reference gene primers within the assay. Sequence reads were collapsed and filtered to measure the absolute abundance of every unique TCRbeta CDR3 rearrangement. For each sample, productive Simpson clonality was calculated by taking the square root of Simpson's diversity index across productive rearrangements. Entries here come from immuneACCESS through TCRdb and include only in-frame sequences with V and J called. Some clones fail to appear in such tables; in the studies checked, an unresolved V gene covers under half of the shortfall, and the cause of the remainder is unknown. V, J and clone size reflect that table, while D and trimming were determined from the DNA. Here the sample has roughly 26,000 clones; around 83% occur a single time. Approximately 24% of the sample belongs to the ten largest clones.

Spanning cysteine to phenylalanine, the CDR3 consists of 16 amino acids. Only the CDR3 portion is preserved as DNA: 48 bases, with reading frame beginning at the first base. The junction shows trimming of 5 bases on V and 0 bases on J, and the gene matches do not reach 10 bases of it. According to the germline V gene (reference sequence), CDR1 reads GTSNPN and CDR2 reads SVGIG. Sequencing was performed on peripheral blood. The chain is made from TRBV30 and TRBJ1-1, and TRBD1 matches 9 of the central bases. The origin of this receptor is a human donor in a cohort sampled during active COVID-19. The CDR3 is CAWDPGTGFLNTEAFF. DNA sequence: TGTGCCTGGGACCCCGGGACAGGGTTTTTGAACACTGAAGCTTTCTTT.